These T cell receptor beta chains were read from a single sample in a study of blood T cells in healthy people across ages. One entry per CDR3 protein, called by TCRdb with MiXCR from the 5' RACE reads. The sample consists of some 1.5 million distinct CDR3 sequences, about 30% of them appearing once. Specimen: blood. These receptors originate from a woman under 40 in good health. Each CDR3 is given with its conserved first and last residue. A D gene is named only where the DNA matches it firmly. Expanded clones get a size class; other rows say once, few or many, or leave the size out.

cdr3_nt | cdr3_aa | d_call | v_call | clone_size | j_call
TGCAGCGAGCACAGGGGGGAGACCCAGTACTTC | CSEHRGETQYF | TRBD1 | TRBV29-1 | many | TRBJ2-5
TGCAGTGCTAGAGTTCACAGTGGTCAGCCCCAGCATTTT | CSARVHSGQPQHF | . | TRBV20-1 | few | TRBJ1-5
TGCAGTGCCGCTAGCGGGACGAACACCGGGGAGCTGTTTTTT | CSAASGTNTGELFF | TRBD2 | TRBV20-1 | . | TRBJ2-2
TGTGCCTGCAGCGGGGACAGGGCTGAGTATGGCTACACCTTC | CACSGDRAEYGYTF | TRBD1 | TRBV9 | . | TRBJ1-2
TGTGCCAGCAGTATTGGGAGACAGGGGATCGGCGGCTACACCTTC | CASSIGRQGIGGYTF | TRBD1 | TRBV6-2/TRBV6-3 | . | TRBJ1-2
TGCGCCAGCAGCCCATCCCCAGGGACCCAGTACTTC | CASSPSPGTQYF | . | TRBV5-1 | many | TRBJ2-5
TGTGCCAGCAGCCCGCCCGAAACGCGACAGGGTGATCAGCCCCAGCATTTT | CASSPPETRQGDQPQHF | TRBD1 | TRBV12-3/TRBV12-4 | . | TRBJ1-5
TGTGCCAGCAGTTCTGGACAGGGGGTGAACGAGCAGTACTTC | CASSSGQGVNEQYF | TRBD1 | TRBV12-3/TRBV12-4 | . | TRBJ2-7
TGTGCCAGCGGGGGGGGTCTGGACTTCTACGAGCAGTACTTC | CASGGGLDFYEQYF | TRBD2 | TRBV6-1 | many | TRBJ2-7
TGTGCCAGCAGACAGGGGGCGGAAGCTTTCTTT | CASRQGAEAFF | TRBD1 | TRBV6-6 | . | TRBJ1-1
TGTGCCAGCAGCTCCACGGGGACTAGCGGGAGGGAGCAGTTCTTC | CASSSTGTSGREQFF | TRBD2 | TRBV9 | . | TRBJ2-1
TGTGCCAGCAGTTACCTTGGACAGAGCTCCTACAATGAGCAGTTCTTC | CASSYLGQSSYNEQFF | . | TRBV6-2/TRBV6-3 | . | TRBJ2-1
TGTGCCAGCAGTTCGCCGGGGACAAGGTACGATGAGCAGTTCTTC | CASSSPGTRYDEQFF | . | TRBV6-5 | . | TRBJ2-1
TGTGCCAGCGGCTTTTCATCTTCCCCCTACAATGAGCAGTTCTTC | CASGFSSSPYNEQFF | . | TRBV6-5 | . | TRBJ2-1
TGCAGTGCTAGAGGGCTGACAGACGAACTAGCGGGGGGGCCCTCAGAGACCCAGTACTTC | CSARGLTDELAGGPSETQYF | TRBD2 | TRBV20-1 | few | TRBJ2-5
TGCGCCAGCAGCATCTACACCAAGGGGGGTCCTACCTACAATGAGCAGTTCTTC | CASSIYTKGGPTYNEQFF | . | TRBV4-1 | few | TRBJ2-1
TGTGCCAGCACTTCCGGGAAAAACATTCAGTACTTC | CASTSGKNIQYF | . | TRBV28 | many | TRBJ2-4
TGCGCCAGCAGCCAAGGGACCACAGGGGGACGGGAAGCTTTCTTT | CASSQGTTGGREAFF | TRBD1 | TRBV4-1 | . | TRBJ1-1
TGTGCCAGCAGCTTTTGGCCCCAAAACATTCAGTACTTC | CASSFWPQNIQYF | . | TRBV11-2 | many | TRBJ2-4
TGCAGTGCTTCTAAGCGGGGGAGCGTAGATACGCAGTATTTT | CSASKRGSVDTQYF | TRBD2 | TRBV20-1 | . | TRBJ2-3
TGTGCCAGCAGCCGGAATTCAAGGCAAGGCTACACCTTC | CASSRNSRQGYTF | . | TRBV28 | . | TRBJ1-2
TGTGCCAGCAGTAGGGACAGGGGTGAACAAGAGACCCAGTACTTC | CASSRDRGEQETQYF | TRBD1 | TRBV2 | . | TRBJ2-5
TGCAGTGCTAGGGGCGGCGCCGGTAGGTTCTTC | CSARGGAGRFF | . | TRBV20-1 | . | TRBJ2-1
TGTGCCATCAGTGACCCATCCCAAGGGACGGGCGACACTGAAGCTTTCTTT | CAISDPSQGTGDTEAFF | . | TRBV10-3 | few | TRBJ1-1
TGTGCCAGCAGCTTTAGCGGGATTCAAGAGACCCAGTACTTC | CASSFSGIQETQYF | TRBD2 | TRBV5-1 | few | TRBJ2-5
TGCGCCAGCAGCCAAGTGCCAGACTACGAGCAGTACTTC | CASSQVPDYEQYF | . | TRBV4-1 | . | TRBJ2-7
TGTGCCAGCAGTTTATCTGGCAGCCACAATGAGCAGTTCTTC | CASSLSGSHNEQFF | . | TRBV28 | . | TRBJ2-1
TGTGCCAGCAGCCCTACTAGATACGAGACCCAGTACTTC | CASSPTRYETQYF | . | TRBV12-3/TRBV12-4 | . | TRBJ2-5
TGTGCCTGGAGTGTACAGTTCGGAGACACCTTC | CAWSVQFGDTF | . | TRBV30 | . | TRBJ1-2
TGTGCCAGCAGCTGGGGACTAGCGGGAGCTGGGGGTCGGAATCAAGAGACCCAGTACTTC | CASSWGLAGAGGRNQETQYF | TRBD2 | TRBV7-9 | . | TRBJ2-5
TGTGCCAGCAGCTTCTCCACCGTTGGAGATACGCAGTATTTT | CASSFSTVGDTQYF | . | TRBV7-2 | many | TRBJ2-3
TGTGCCAGCAGTTACTCCGGACTCCCCGCCTACGAGCAGTACTTC | CASSYSGLPAYEQYF | . | TRBV6-6 | few | TRBJ2-7
TGCGCCAGCAGCTTGAATACGGGGGGGGCATACGAGCAGTACTTC | CASSLNTGGAYEQYF | TRBD2 | TRBV5-1 | . | TRBJ2-7
TGTGCCAGCAGCCGCGGGACTAGCGGAAGCCAAGAGACCCAGTACTTC | CASSRGTSGSQETQYF | TRBD2 | TRBV11-2 | . | TRBJ2-5
TGTGCCAGCAGCTTAGGGTCTGGGGTAGCGGGGGCCCTCCGTCCCGTGTTTTTT | CASSLGSGVAGALRPVFF | TRBD2 | TRBV11-2 | . | TRBJ2-2
TGCAGTGCTATAAAACTTTCCTACAATGAGCAGTTCTTC | CSAIKLSYNEQFF | . | TRBV20-1 | . | TRBJ2-1
TGCGCCAGCAGCCGACTTAGCGGATCCTCCGAGCAGTACTTC | CASSRLSGSSEQYF | . | TRBV5-1 | . | TRBJ2-7
TGTGCCAGCGGCAAAGGGACAGGCTCTGGAAACACCATATATTTT | CASGKGTGSGNTIYF | TRBD1 | TRBV12-3/TRBV12-4 | . | TRBJ1-3
TGTGCCAGCACGACGGGGAGGTTGGAGACCCAGTACTTC | CASTTGRLETQYF | . | TRBV6-2/TRBV6-3 | few | TRBJ2-5
TGCGCCAGCAGCCAAGAGGGGCTAGCGGGGGACTACGAGCAGTACTTC | CASSQEGLAGDYEQYF | TRBD2 | TRBV4-1 | few | TRBJ2-7
TGCGCCAGCAGCCCCCAACAGGGGTACGAGCAGTACTTC | CASSPQQGYEQYF | TRBD1 | TRBV5-1 | many | TRBJ2-7
TGTGCCAGCAGACCGGACAGGTATAGCAATCAGCCCCAGCATTTT | CASRPDRYSNQPQHF | TRBD1 | TRBV7-2 | . | TRBJ1-5
TGCAGCGTGGCCATCGGGCAGCTTTATGGCTACACCTTC | CSVAIGQLYGYTF | . | TRBV29-1 | few | TRBJ1-2
TGTGCCAGCAGCCCGCAAACAGGGCAGGCCTACGAGCAGTACTTC | CASSPQTGQAYEQYF | . | TRBV7-2 | many | TRBJ2-7
TGTGCCATCAGTGAGTCGCGGGACGAGACCCAGTACTTC | CAISESRDETQYF | . | TRBV10-3 | . | TRBJ2-5
TGCAGTGCTAACTTAGCGGGAGTCTACAATGAGCAGTTCTTC | CSANLAGVYNEQFF | TRBD2 | TRBV20-1 | . | TRBJ2-1
TGTGCCAGCAGCTTTGCGACAGGCCTCTATGGCTACACCTTC | CASSFATGLYGYTF | . | TRBV7-9 | . | TRBJ1-2
TGCGCCAGCAGCGCACAGGGAAGAGGTGAAGTTGGCTACACCTTC | CASSAQGRGEVGYTF | . | TRBV5-1 | . | TRBJ1-2
TGTGCCAGCAGCCGGAATCGGCAGGCTGGAAACACCATATATTTT | CASSRNRQAGNTIYF | . | TRBV3-1 | . | TRBJ1-3
TGCGCCAGCAGCCAAGCGCCTAGCCGGGAGCAGTTCTTC | CASSQAPSREQFF | . | TRBV4-3 | . | TRBJ2-1
TGCAGTGCTAAAGATTTAGGGGCCAGGGGGCGATTCGGTGAAAAACGGTTTTTT | CSAKDLGARGRFGEKRFF | TRBD1 | TRBV20-1 | . | TRBJ1-4
TGCGCCAGCAGCTTGGAGTCCGATTCGGGCTACGAGCAGTACTTC | CASSLESDSGYEQYF | . | TRBV5-1 | many | TRBJ2-7